The rows below give T cell receptor beta chains drawn from one sample of a study of CD8 T cells in Susac syndrome. A single record per CDR3 protein comes from TCRdb applying MiXCR to the immunoSEQ multiplex PCR reads. The sample holds about 190,000 distinct CDR3 sequences, around 95% seen once. The source material was CD4+ T cells from PBMCs. The receptor set was obtained from a human donor with Susac syndrome. The CDR3 runs from the conserved cysteine through the conserved F or W. D genes are given only for firm matches. The listing skips clone size in some rows; elsewhere it reads once, few, many or a size class.

>14|.|TRBV18|.|TRBJ2-1
TGTGCCAGCTCATCACAGCTGGGAGGCAATGAGCAGTTCTTC
CASSSQLGGNEQFF
>13|.|TRBV6-5|.|TRBJ1-2
TGTGCCAGCAGTATCAGGGGAGGCTATGGCTACACCTTC
CASSIRGGYGYTF
>14|.|TRBV3-1|TRBD1|TRBJ2-7
TGTGCCAGCAGCGGGGGACAGGGGATCTACGAGCAGTACTTC
CASSGGQGIYEQYF
>15|.|TRBV13|TRBD2|TRBJ2-7
TGTGCCAGCAGCTTCTGGCGGGGGGTTAACTACGAGCAGTACTTC
CASSFWRGVNYEQYF
>15|.|TRBV19|.|TRBJ1-1
TGTGCCAGTAGTATGCTCCGACTGATGAACACTGAAGCTTTCTTT
CASSMLRLMNTEAFF
>12|.|TRBV29-1|.|TRBJ2-5
TGCAGCGTTGAAGTCTCTCAAGAGACCCAGTACTTC
CSVEVSQETQYF
>18|.|TRBV4-3|TRBD2|TRBJ2-4
TGCGCCAGCAGCCCCCGAGCTAGCGGGGGGCTAGCCAAAAACATTCAGTACTTC
CASSPRASGGLAKNIQYF
>14|once|TRBV5-1|.|TRBJ1-6
TGCGCCAGCAGCTTGAACAGGAATAATTCACCCCTCCACTTT
CASSLNRNNSPLHF
>18|.|TRBV3-1|TRBD1|TRBJ1-5
TGTGCCAGCAGCCAAGGGGCCGGAAGACAGGGTAGCAATCAGCCCCAGCATTTT
CASSQGAGRQGSNQPQHF
>13|.|TRBV4-2|.|TRBJ1-2
TGTGCCAGCAGCCAAGACCGGTTAAGTGGCTACACCTTC
CASSQDRLSGYTF
>15|.|TRBV6-2/TRBV6-3|.|TRBJ1-1
TGTGCCAGCAGTCACCGGGTGGGGTCGAACACTGAAGCTTTCTTT
CASSHRVGSNTEAFF
>14|.|TRBV29-1|TRBD1|TRBJ2-2
TGCAGCGGGCGACAGGGACAGAACACCGGGGAGCTGTTTTTT
CSGRQGQNTGELFF
>18|.|TRBV4-1|TRBD1|TRBJ2-3
TGCGCCAGCAGCCATACAGGGGCGACGCAGACTAGCACAGATACGCAGTATTTT
CASSHTGATQTSTDTQYF
>15|.|TRBV12-3/TRBV12-4|TRBD2|TRBJ2-7
TGTGCCAGCAGTTTCCCTAGCGGGGGGACCTACGAGCAGTACTTC
CASSFPSGGTYEQYF
>13|.|TRBV20-1|.|TRBJ2-3
TGCAGTGCTAGAGGGACAGGCACAGATACGCAGTATTTT
CSARGTGTDTQYF
>15|once|TRBV3-1|TRBD1|TRBJ2-5
TGTGCCAGCAGCCGGGGGACAGGGGGCTCTCAGACCCAGTACTTC
CASSRGTGGSQTQYF
>13|.|TRBV12-3/TRBV12-4|.|TRBJ1-5
TGTGCCAGCAGTTTCAATAGCAATCAGCCCCAGCATTTT
CASSFNSNQPQHF
>15|.|TRBV7-9|TRBD2|TRBJ2-3
TGTGCCAGCAGCTCCGGACTAGCGAGCACAGATACGCAGTATTTT
CASSSGLASTDTQYF
>16|.|TRBV7-9|TRBD1|TRBJ1-1
TGTGCCAGCAGCTTAGTCCCGAGACAGGGGGGGCCTGAAGCTTTCTTT
CASSLVPRQGGPEAFF
>12|.|TRBV29-1|.|TRBJ2-1
TGCAGCGTTGAAGGGCCAATCAATGAGCAGTTCTTC
CSVEGPINEQFF
>14|.|TRBV20-1|.|TRBJ1-1
TGCAGTGCTGACGTCAGGACTGCGGACACTGAAGCTTTCTTT
CSADVRTADTEAFF
>15|.|TRBV24-1|TRBD2|TRBJ2-2
TGTGCCGCAAGTAGCGGGGGGGCCTTGACCGGGGAGCTGTTTTTT
CAASSGGALTGELFF
>15|.|TRBV20-1|TRBD1|TRBJ2-2
TGCAGTGCTAGGCCACCAGGGGGGAACACCGGGGAGCTGTTTTTT
CSARPPGGNTGELFF
>16|.|TRBV18|.|TRBJ2-3
TGTGCCAGCTCACCACCGACCGGGCAGCCCACAGATACGCAGTATTTT
CASSPPTGQPTDTQYF
>13|.|TRBV20-1|TRBD2|TRBJ2-5
TGCAGTGCGAGTAGCGGGGGCAAAGAGACCCAGTACTTC
CSASSGGKETQYF
>13|.|TRBV23-1|.|TRBJ1-4
TGCACGACGGCCGGGGATAATAATGAAAAACTGTTTTTT
CTTAGDNNEKLFF
>15|.|TRBV15|.|TRBJ2-7
TGTGCCACCAGCAGAGCGAAGGGGCCTACCTACGAGCAGTACTTC
CATSRAKGPTYEQYF
>19|once|TRBV5-4|.|TRBJ2-1
.
CASSFGPGGISISYNEQFF
>13|.|TRBV3-1|.|TRBJ2-1
TGTGCCAGCAGCCAGCGCAGATACAATGAGCAGTTCTTC
CASSQRRYNEQFF
>14|.|TRBV7-9|.|TRBJ1-1
TGTGCCAGCAGCTATTCGACTAAGAACACTGAAGCTTTCTTT
CASSYSTKNTEAFF
>13|.|TRBV12-3/TRBV12-4|TRBD1|TRBJ1-2
TGTGCCAGCAGATTAAACAGGGGCTATGGCTACACCTTC
CASRLNRGYGYTF
>13|once|TRBV6-5|.|TRBJ1-6
TGTGCCAGCAGTTTCGGGACGGATTCACCCCTCCACTTT
CASSFGTDSPLHF
>13|once|TRBV7-2|.|TRBJ1-2
TGTGCCAGCAGCGTACAACCTGGCTATGGCTACACCTTC
CASSVQPGYGYTF
>16|.|TRBV2|.|TRBJ2-1
TGTGCCAGCAGTGAAAGGGTAGCGAGCTCCTACAATGAGCAGTTCTTC
CASSERVASSYNEQFF
>13|.|TRBV12-3/TRBV12-4|TRBD2|TRBJ2-5
TGTGCCAGCACGGGCGGGAGTAAAGAGACCCAGTACTTC
CASTGGSKETQYF
>15|once|TRBV30|.|TRBJ1-2
TGTGCCTGGAATATGCCCGAGGGGGAGGGCCATGGCTACACCTTC
CAWNMPEGEGHGYTF
>14|.|TRBV6-5|.|TRBJ2-1
TGTGCCAGCAGTTACTCGATTATCTACAATGAGCAGTTCTTC
CASSYSIIYNEQFF
>12|.|TRBV29-1|.|TRBJ2-7
TGCAGCGTTGAGGGGCGAGGCTACGAGCAGTACTTC
CSVEGRGYEQYF
>13|.|TRBV7-9|.|TRBJ1-2
TGTGCCAGCAGCTTAGGGGGCCCCTATGGCTACACCTTC
CASSLGGPYGYTF
>15|.|TRBV7-2|TRBD2|TRBJ2-3
TGTGCCAGCAGCCCTCAAGCGGGGGACACAGATACGCAGTATTTT
CASSPQAGDTDTQYF
>13|.|TRBV29-1|.|TRBJ2-5
TGCAGCGATGTGGACAGTTCGCAAGAGACCCAGTACTTC
CSDVDSSQETQYF
>16|.|TRBV7-9|.|TRBJ1-3
TGTGCCAGCAGCTTAATGCGGATGAGCTCTGGAAACACCATATATTTT
CASSLMRMSSGNTIYF
>12|.|TRBV20-1|.|TRBJ2-5
TGCAGTGCTAGTTCAGGGTCGGAGACCCAGTACTTC
CSASSGSETQYF
>12|once|TRBV29-1|.|TRBJ1-1
TGCAGCGTTGACTACAGGGACACTGAAGCTTTCTTT
CSVDYRDTEAFF
>12|.|TRBV5-1|.|TRBJ1-4
TGCGCCAGCAGCTTGGACGATGAAAAACTGTTTTTT
CASSLDDEKLFF
>14|.|TRBV30|.|TRBJ1-2
TGTGCCTGGAACCTGGTGGGGCTAGGGTATGGCTACACCTTC
CAWNLVGLGYGYTF
>16|.|TRBV5-1|.|TRBJ2-7
TGCGCCAGCACCGCGGAACCCAGGGGGGTAAGCTACGAGCAGTACTTC
CASTAEPRGVSYEQYF
>13|.|TRBV3-1|.|TRBJ1-2
TGTGCCAGCAGCCAAGGTCTAGGGGTTGGCTACACCTTC
CASSQGLGVGYTF
>15|once|TRBV11-2|.|TRBJ2-4
TGTGCCAGCAGCCCCCCGACGGAGCTGGTGGGCATTCAGTACTTC
CASSPPTELVGIQYF
>13|.|TRBV20-1|TRBD2|TRBJ2-1
TGCAGTAGGACTAGCGGGGGGGACAATGAGCAGTTCTTC
CSRTSGGDNEQFF
>10|.|TRBV28|.|TRBJ1-1
TGTGCCACCGGGGGGAGGGAAGCTTTCTTT
CATGGREAFF
>21|.|TRBV4-3|TRBD2|TRBJ2-3
TGCGCCAGCAGCCAAGATCATCTCCCCCTGACTAGCGGGGCCCGCACAGATACGCAGTATTTT
CASSQDHLPLTSGARTDTQYF
>13|.|TRBV30|.|TRBJ1-1
TGTGCCTGGGACAGGAGCATGAACACTGAAGCTTTCTTT
CAWDRSMNTEAFF
>15|.|TRBV15|.|TRBJ2-7
TGTGCCACCAGCAGAGATGGGGGCAGCTGGAACGAGCAGTACTTC
CATSRDGGSWNEQYF
>14|.|TRBV10-3|.|TRBJ1-1
TGTGCCATCAGCTTGGACCGAGTGAACACTGAAGCTTTCTTT
CAISLDRVNTEAFF
>17|.|TRBV25-1|.|TRBJ2-6
TGTGCCAGCAGCACCCGGGCCCCTCCATGGGGGGCCAACGTCCTGACTTTC
CASSTRAPPWGANVLTF
>13|once|TRBV9|.|TRBJ2-2
TGTGCCAGCAGCGGAATGAACACCGGGGAGCTGTTTTTT
CASSGMNTGELFF
>16|.|TRBV5-6|.|TRBJ2-4
TGTGCCAGCAGCGGGGGACTCCTATTGACCAAAAACATTCAGTACTTC
CASSGGLLLTKNIQYF